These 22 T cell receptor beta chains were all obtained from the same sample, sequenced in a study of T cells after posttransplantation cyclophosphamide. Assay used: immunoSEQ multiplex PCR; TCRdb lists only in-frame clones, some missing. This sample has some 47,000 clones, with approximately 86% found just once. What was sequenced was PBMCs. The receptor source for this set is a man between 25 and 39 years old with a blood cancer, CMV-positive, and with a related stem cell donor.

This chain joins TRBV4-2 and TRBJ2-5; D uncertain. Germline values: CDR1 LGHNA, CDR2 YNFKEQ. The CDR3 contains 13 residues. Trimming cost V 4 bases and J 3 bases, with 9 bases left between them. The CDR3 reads CASSRGLEETQYF. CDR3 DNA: TGTGCCAGCAGCCGAGGTCTAGAAGAGACCCAGTACTTC.

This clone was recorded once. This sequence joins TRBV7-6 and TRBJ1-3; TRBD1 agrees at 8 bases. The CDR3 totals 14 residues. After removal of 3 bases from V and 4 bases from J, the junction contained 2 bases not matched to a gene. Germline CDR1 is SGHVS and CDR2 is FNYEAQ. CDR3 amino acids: CASSFGQGGNTIYF. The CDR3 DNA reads TGTGCCAGCAGCTTTGGACAGGGCGGAAACACCATATATTTT.

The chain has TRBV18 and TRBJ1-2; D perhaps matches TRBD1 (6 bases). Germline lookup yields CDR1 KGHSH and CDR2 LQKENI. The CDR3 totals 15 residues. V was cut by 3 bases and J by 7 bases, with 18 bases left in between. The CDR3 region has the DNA TGTGCCAGCTCACCTATACAGGGTCAAGGGGGTGGCTACACCTTC. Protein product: CASSPIQGQGGGYTF.

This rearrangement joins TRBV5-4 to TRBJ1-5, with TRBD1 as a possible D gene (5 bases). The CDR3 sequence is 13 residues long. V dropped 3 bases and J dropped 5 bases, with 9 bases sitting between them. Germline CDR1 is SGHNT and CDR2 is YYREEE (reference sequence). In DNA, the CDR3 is TGTGCCAGCAGCTCAGGCAGGGATCAGCCCCAGCATTTT. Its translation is CASSSGRDQPQHF.

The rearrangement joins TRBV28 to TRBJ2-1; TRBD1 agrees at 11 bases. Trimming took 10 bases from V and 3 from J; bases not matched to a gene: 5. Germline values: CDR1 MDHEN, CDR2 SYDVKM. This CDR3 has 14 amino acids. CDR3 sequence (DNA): TGTGCCACCTCGGGACAGGGGGGCTACAATGAGCAGTTCTTC. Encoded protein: CATSGQGGYNEQFF.

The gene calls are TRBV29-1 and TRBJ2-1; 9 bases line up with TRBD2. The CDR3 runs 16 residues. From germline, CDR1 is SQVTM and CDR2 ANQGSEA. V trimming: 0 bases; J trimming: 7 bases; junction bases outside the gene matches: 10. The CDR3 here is CSVEESGRTRGNEQFF. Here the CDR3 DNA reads TGCAGCGTTGAAGAGAGCGGGAGGACTCGGGGGAATGAGCAGTTCTTC.

CDR3 coding DNA: TGTGCCATCAGCGAAGGACTGATCAATCAGCCCCAGCATTTT. Translated, it gives CAISEGLINQPQHF. This chain joins TRBV10-3 and TRBJ1-5; D call uncertain. V dropped 6 bases and J dropped 3 bases, with 12 bases sitting between them. The CDR3 runs 14 residues. The germline gives CDR1 ENHRY, CDR2 SYGVKD.

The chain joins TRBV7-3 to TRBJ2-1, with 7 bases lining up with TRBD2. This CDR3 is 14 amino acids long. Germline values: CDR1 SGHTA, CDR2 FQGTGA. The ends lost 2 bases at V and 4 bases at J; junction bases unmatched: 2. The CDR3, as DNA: TGTGCCAGCAGCTTAGCTAGCGGATACAATGAGCAGTTCTTC. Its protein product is CASSLASGYNEQFF.

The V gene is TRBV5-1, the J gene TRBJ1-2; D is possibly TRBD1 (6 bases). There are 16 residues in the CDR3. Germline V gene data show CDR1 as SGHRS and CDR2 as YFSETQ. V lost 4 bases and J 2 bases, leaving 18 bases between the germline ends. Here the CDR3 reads CASSPRGGQTNYGYTF. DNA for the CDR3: TGCGCCAGCAGCCCAAGAGGGGGTCAGACAAACTATGGCTACACCTTC. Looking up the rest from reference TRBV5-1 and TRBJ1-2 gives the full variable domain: KAGVTQTPRYLIKTRGQQVTLSCSPISGHRSVSWYQQTPGQGLQFLFEYFSETQRNKGNFPGRFSGRQFSNSRSEMNVSTLELGDSALYLCASSPRGGQTNYGYTFGSGTRLTVV.

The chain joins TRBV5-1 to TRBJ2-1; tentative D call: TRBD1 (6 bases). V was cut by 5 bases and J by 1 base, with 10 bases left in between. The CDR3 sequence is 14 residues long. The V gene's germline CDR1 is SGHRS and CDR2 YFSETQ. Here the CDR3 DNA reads TGCGCCAGCAGAGAGGGGGAGTCCTACAATGAGCAGTTCTTC. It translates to CASREGESYNEQFF.

CDR3 amino acids: CASSLDPRLGTGSPQETQYF. In nucleotides, the CDR3 is TGTGCCAGCAGCTTAGATCCCCGTTTAGGGACAGGATCCCCCCAAGAGACCCAGTACTTC. V is TRBV11-3 and J is TRBJ2-5; TRBD1 aligns across 8 bases. With 0 bases clipped from V and 1 base from J, the junction kept 16 bases outside the gene matches. Per germline, CDR1 SGHNT and CDR2 YENEEA. This CDR3 region has 20 residues.

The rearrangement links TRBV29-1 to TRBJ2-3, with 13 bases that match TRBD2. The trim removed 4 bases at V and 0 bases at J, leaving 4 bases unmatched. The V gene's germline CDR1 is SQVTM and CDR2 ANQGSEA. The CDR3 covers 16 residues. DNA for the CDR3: TGCAGCGTTGGGACTAGCGGGAGCCCTAGCACAGATACGCAGTATTTT. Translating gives CSVGTSGSPSTDTQYF.

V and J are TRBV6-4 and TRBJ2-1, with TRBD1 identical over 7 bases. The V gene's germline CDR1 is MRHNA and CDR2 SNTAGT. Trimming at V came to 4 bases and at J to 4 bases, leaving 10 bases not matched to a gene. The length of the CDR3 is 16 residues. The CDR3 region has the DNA TGTGCCAGCAGTGCACTGGAGACAGGGTCGTACAATGAGCAGTTCTTC. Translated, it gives CASSALETGSYNEQFF.

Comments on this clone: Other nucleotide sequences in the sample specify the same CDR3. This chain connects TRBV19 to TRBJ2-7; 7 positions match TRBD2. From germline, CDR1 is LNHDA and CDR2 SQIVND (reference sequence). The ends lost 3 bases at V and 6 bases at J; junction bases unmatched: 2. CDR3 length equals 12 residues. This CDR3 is CASSIGGSEQYF. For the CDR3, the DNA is TGTGCCAGTAGTATTGGCGGGAGCGAGCAGTACTTC.

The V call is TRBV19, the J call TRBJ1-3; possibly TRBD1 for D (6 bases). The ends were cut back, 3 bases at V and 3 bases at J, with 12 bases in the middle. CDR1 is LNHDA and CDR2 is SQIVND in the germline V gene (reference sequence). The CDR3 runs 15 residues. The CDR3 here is CASSIYGDIGNTIYF. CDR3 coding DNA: TGTGCCAGTAGTATTTACGGGGACATTGGAAACACCATATATTTT.

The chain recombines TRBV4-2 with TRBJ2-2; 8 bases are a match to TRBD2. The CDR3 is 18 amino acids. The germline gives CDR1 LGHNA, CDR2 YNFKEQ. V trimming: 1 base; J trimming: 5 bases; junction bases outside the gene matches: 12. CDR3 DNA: TGTGCCAGCAGCCAAGGGTGGACTAGCCGGGAAGGTACCGGGGAGCTGTTTTTT. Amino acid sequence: CASSQGWTSREGTGELFF.

In DNA form, the CDR3 reads TGCGCCAGCAGCGCCGGACTAGCAATTTCCGAGCAGTACTTC. It is translated as CASSAGLAISEQYF. The chain employs TRBV5-1 and TRBJ2-7; the match to TRBD2 covers 8 bases. This CDR3 has 14 amino acids. Germline-derived CDR1 and CDR2 are SGHRS and YFSETQ. The junction had 9 bases not matched to a gene; V was cut back by 4 bases and J by 6 bases.

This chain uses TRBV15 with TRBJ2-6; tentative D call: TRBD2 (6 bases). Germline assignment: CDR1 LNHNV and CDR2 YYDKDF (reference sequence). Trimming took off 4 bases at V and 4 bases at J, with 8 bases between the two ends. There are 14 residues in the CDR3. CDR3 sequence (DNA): TGTGCCACCAGCACGGGGGAAGGGGCCAACGTCCTGACTTTC. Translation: CATSTGEGANVLTF.

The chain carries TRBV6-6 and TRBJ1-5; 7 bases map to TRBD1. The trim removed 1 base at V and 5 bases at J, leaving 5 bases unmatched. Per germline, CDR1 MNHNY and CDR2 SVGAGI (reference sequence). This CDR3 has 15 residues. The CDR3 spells CASSYFGQADQPQHF. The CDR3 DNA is TGTGCCAGCAGTTACTTTGGACAGGCCGATCAGCCCCAGCATTTT.

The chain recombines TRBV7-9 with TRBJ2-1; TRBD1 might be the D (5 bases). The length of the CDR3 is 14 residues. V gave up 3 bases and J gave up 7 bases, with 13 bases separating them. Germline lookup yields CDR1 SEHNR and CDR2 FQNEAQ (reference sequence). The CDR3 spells CASSFYQGENEQFF. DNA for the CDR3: TGTGCCAGCAGCTTTTATCAGGGTGAGAATGAGCAGTTCTTC.

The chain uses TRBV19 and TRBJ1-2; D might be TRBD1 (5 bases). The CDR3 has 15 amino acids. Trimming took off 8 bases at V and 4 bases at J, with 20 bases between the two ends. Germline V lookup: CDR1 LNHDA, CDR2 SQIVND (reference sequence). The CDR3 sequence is CASEIGGVNSYGYTF. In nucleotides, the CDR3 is TGTGCCAGTGAGATTGGAGGGGTAAATAGCTATGGCTACACCTTC.

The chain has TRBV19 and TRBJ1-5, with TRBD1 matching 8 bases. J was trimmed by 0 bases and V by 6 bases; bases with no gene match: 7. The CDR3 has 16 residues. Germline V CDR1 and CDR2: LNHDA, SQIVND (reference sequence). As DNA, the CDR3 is TGTGCCAGTAGCGACAGGGGCCTAATTAGCAATCAGCCCCAGCATTTT. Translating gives CASSDRGLISNQPQHF. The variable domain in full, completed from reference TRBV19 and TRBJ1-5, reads DGGITQSPKYLFRKEGQNVTLSCEQNLNHDAMYWYRQDPGQGLRLIYYSQIVNDFQKGDIAEGYSVSREKKESFPLTVTSAQKNPTAFYLCASSDRGLISNQPQHFGDGTRLSIL.